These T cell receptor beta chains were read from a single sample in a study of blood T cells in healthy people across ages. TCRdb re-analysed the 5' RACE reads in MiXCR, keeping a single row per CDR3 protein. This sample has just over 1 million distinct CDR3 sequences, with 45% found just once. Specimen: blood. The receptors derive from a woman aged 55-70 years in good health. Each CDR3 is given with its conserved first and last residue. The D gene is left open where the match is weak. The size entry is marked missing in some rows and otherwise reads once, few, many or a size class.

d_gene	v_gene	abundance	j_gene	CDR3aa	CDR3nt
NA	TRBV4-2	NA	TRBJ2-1	CASSQENISPSYNEQFF	TGTGCCAGCAGCCAAGAAAATATATCGCCCTCGTACAATGAGCAGTTCTTC
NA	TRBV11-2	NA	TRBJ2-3	CASSLDFGGDTQYF	TGTGCCAGCAGCTTAGATTTTGGGGGGGATACGCAGTATTTT
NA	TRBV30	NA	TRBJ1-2	CAWKGGYGYTF	TGTGCCTGGAAGGGGGGGTATGGCTACACCTTC
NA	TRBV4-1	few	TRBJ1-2	CASSQELGGASYGYTF	TGCGCCAGCAGTCAAGAATTGGGGGGCGCGAGCTATGGCTACACCTTC
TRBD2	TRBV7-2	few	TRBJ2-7	CASSLEREAYEQYF	TGTGCCAGCAGCTTAGAGCGGGAGGCCTACGAGCAGTACTTC
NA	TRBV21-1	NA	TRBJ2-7	CASSKSYRNRGTYEQYF	TGTGCCAGCAGCAAAAGTTATCGGAACAGGGGAACCTACGAGCAGTACTTC
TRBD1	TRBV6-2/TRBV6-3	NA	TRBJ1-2	CASRTGQGGGFIYDYTF	TGTGCCAGCAGAACGGGACAGGGGGGAGGATTCATCTATGACTACACCTTC
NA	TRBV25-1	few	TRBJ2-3	CASPIFSTDTQYF	TGTGCCAGCCCGATTTTTTCCACAGATACGCAGTATTTT
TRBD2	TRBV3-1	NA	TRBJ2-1	CASSQGLAVIYNEQFF	TGTGCCAGCAGCCAAGGACTAGCGGTAATCTACAATGAGCAGTTCTTC
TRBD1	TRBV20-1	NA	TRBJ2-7	CSASIGTGGLYEQYF	TGCAGTGCTAGTATTGGGACAGGGGGTCTCTATGAGCAGTACTTC
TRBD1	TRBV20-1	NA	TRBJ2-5	CSARAWDRGQDEQYF	TGCAGTGCTAGAGCATGGGACAGGGGCCAAGATGAGCAGTACTTC
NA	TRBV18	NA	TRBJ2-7	CASSPPGFPYEQYF	TGTGCCAGCTCACCACCGGGGTTTCCCTACGAGCAGTACTTC
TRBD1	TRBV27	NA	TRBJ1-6	CASSWTGNSYNSPLHF	TGTGCCAGCAGCTGGACAGGGAACTCCTATAATTCACCTCTCCACTTT
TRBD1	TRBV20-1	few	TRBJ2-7	CSATGTGQVPSSYEQYF	TGCAGTGCTACCGGGACAGGACAAGTTCCGAGCTCCTACGAGCAGTACTTC
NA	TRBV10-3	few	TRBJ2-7	CAISSGSYEQYF	TGTGCCATCAGTTCGGGTAGCTACGAGCAGTACTTC
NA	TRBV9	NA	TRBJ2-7	CASSVFSGSYEQYF	TGTGCCAGCAGCGTTTTTTCCGGCAGCTACGAGCAGTACTTC
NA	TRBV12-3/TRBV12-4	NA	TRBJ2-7	CASSLDSRVEYEQYF	TGTGCCAGCAGTTTGGACTCAAGGGTTGAGTACGAGCAGTACTTC
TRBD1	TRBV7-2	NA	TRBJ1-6	CASSFRTGNNSPLHF	TGTGCCAGCAGCTTCAGGACAGGCAATAATTCACCCCTCCACTTT
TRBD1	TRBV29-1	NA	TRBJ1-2	CSSQDRGGWYGYTF	TGCAGCTCCCAGGACAGGGGTGGGTGGTATGGCTACACCTTC
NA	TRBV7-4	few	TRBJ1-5	CASSLEVRGQPQHF	TGTGCCAGCAGCTTAGAGGTTCGGGGTCAGCCCCAGCATTTT
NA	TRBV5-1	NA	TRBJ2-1	CASSLDGLGSYNEQFF	TGCGCCAGCAGCTTGGATGGACTGGGCTCCTACAATGAGCAGTTCTTC
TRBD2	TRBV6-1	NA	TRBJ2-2	CASSEEAGGNTGELFF	TGTGCCAGCAGTGAAGAGGCGGGGGGCAACACCGGGGAGCTGTTTTTT